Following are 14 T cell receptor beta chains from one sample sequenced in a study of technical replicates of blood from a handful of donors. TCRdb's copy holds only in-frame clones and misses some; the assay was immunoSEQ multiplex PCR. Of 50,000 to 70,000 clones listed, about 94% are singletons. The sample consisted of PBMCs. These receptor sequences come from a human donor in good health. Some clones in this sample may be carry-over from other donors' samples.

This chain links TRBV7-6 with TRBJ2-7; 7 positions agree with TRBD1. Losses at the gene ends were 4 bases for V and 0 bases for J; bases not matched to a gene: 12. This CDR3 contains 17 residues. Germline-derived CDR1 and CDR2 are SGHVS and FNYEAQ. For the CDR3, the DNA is TGTGCCAGCAGCTCCACCCCCGGTACAGGGGTCTCCTACGAGCAGTACTTC. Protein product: CASSSTPGTGVSYEQYF.

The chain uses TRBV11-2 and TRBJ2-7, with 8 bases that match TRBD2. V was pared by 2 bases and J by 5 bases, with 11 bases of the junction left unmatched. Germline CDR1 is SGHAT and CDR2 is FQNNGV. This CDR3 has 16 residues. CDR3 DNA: TGTGCCAGCAGCTTAAGGTCGTCGGGGGGGCCTAACGAGCAGTACTTC. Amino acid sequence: CASSLRSSGGPNEQYF.

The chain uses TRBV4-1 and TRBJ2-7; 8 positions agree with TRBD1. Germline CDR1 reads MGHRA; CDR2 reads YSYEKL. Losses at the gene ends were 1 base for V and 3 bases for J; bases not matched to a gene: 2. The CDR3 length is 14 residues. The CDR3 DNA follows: TGCGCCAGCAGCCAAGTGGACAGGGACTACGAGCAGTACTTC. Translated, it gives CASSQVDRDYEQYF.

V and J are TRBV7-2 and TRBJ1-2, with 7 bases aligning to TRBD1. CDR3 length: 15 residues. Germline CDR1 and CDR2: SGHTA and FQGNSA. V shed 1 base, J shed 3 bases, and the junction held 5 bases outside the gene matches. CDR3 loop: CASSLEEGADYGYTF. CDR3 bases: TGTGCCAGCAGCTTAGAGGAGGGGGCTGACTATGGCTACACCTTC. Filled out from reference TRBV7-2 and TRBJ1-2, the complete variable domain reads GAGVSQSPSNKVTEKGKDVELRCDPISGHTALYWYRQSLGQGLEFLIYFQGNSAPDKSGLPSDRFSAERTGGSVSTLTIQRTQQEDSAVYLCASSLEEGADYGYTFGSGTRLTVV.

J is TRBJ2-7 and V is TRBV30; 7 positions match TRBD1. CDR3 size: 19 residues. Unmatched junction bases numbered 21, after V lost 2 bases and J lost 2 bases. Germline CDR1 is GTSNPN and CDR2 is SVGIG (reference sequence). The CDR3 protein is CAWSFPPSRDSPSAYEQYF. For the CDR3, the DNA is TGTGCCTGGAGTTTCCCTCCCAGCCGGGACAGTCCCTCGGCCTACGAGCAGTACTTC.

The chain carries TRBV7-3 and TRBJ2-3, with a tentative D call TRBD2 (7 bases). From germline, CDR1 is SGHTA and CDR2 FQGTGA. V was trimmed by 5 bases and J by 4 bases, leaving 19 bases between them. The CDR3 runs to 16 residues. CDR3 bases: TGTGCCAGCAGCCTCCAGGGGACGGGAGGCCCAGATACGCAGTATTTT. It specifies CASSLQGTGGPDTQYF.

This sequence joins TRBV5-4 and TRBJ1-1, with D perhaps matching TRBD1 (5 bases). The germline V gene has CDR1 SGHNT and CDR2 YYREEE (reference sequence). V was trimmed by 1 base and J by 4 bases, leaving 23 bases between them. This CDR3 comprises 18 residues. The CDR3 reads CASSLLTRRAGGTTEAFF. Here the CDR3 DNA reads TGTGCCAGCAGCTTGCTAACGCGCAGGGCCGGGGGGACCACTGAAGCTTTCTTT.

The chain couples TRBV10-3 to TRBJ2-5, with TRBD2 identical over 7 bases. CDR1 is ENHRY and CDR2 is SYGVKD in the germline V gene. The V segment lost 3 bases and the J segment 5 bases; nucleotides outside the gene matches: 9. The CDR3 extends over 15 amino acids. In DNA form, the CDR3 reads TGTGCCATCAGTGAACCGGGACGGGGGGTCGAGACCCAGTACTTC. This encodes CAISEPGRGVETQYF.

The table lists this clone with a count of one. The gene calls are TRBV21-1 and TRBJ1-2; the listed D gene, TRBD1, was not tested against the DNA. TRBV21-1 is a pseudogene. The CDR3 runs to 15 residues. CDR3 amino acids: CASSKGQGFVYGYTF. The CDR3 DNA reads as TGTGCCAGCAGCAAAGGGCAGGGGTTTGTCTATGGCTACACCTTC.

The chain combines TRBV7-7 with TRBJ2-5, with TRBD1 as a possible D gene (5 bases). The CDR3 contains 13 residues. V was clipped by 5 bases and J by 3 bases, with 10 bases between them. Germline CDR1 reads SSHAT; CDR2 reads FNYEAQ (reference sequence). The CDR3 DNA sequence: TGTGCCAGCAGCAGAGACAGCAAAGAGACCCAGTACTTC. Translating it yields CASSRDSKETQYF.

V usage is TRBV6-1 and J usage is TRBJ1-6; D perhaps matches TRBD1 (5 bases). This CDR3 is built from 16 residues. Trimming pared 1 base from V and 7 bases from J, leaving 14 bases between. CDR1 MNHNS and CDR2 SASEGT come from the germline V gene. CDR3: CASSEGQPRGNSPLHF. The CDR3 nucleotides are TGTGCCAGCAGTGAAGGGCAACCTCGGGGGAATTCACCCCTCCACTTT.

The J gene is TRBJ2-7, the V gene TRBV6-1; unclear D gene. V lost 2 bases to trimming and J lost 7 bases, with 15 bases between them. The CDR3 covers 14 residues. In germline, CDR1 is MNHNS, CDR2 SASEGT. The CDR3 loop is CASSESGSSWEQYF. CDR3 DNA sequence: TGTGCCAGCAGTGAATCAGGCAGCTCCTGGGAGCAGTACTTC.

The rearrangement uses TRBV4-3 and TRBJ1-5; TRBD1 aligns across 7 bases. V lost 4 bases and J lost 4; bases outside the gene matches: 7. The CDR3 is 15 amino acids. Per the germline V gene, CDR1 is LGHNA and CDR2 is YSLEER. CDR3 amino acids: CASSPRAGGNQPQHF. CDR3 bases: TGCGCCAGCAGCCCCCGGGCAGGGGGGAATCAGCCCCAGCATTTT.

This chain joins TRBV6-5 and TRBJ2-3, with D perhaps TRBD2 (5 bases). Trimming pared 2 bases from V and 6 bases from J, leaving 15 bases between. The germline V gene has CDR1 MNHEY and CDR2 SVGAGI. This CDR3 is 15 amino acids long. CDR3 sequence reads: CASSYLDQRGDTQYF. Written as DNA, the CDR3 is TGTGCCAGCAGTTACCTCGACCAACGCGGGGATACGCAGTATTTT.